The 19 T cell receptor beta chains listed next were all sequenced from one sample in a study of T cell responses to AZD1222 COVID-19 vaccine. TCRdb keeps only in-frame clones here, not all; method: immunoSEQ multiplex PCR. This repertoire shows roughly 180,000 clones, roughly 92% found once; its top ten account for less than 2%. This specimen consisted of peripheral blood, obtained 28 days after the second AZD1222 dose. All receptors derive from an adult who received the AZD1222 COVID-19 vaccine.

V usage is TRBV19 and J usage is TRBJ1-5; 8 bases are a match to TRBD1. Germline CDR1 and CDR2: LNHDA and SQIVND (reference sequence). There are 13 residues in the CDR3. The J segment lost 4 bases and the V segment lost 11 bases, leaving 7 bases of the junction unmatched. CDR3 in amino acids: CAGLDRANQPQHF. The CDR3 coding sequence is TGTGCCGGACTGGACAGGGCTAATCAGCCCCAGCATTTT.

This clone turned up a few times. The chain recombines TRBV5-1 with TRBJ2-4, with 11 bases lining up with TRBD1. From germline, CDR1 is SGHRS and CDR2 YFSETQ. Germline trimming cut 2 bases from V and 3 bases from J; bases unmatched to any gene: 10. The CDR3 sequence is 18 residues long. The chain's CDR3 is CASSFRDRGTRGKNIQYF. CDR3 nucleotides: TGCGCCAGCAGCTTCCGGGACAGGGGGACGAGAGGCAAAAACATTCAGTACTTC.

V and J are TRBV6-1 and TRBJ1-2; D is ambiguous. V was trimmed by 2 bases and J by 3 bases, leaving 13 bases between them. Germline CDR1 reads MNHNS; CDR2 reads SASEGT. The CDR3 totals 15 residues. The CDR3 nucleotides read TGTGCCAGCAGTGAACCAGGCCTGGGTGACTATGGCTACACCTTC. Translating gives CASSEPGLGDYGYTF.

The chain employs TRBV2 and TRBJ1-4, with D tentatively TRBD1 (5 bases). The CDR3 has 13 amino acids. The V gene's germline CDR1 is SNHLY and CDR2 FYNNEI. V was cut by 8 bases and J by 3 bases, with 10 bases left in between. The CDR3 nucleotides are TGTGCCAGCCAACCGACAGCTAATGAAAAACTGTTTTTT. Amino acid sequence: CASQPTANEKLFF.

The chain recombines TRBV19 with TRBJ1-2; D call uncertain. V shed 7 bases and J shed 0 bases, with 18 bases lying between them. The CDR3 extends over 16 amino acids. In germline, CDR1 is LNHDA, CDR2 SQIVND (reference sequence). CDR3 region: CASTGGLMLANYGYTF. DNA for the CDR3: TGTGCCAGTACCGGCGGACTTATGTTAGCTAACTATGGCTACACCTTC. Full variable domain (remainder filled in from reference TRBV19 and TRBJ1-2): DGGITQSPKYLFRKEGQNVTLSCEQNLNHDAMYWYRQDPGQGLRLIYYSQIVNDFQKGDIAEGYSVSREKKESFPLTVTSAQKNPTAFYLCASTGGLMLANYGYTFGSGTRLTVV.

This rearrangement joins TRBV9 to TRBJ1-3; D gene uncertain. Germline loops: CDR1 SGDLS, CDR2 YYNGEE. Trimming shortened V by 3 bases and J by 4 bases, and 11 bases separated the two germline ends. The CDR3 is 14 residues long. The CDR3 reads CASSAGRLGNTIYF. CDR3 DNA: TGTGCCAGCAGCGCAGGACGGTTGGGAAACACCATATATTTT.

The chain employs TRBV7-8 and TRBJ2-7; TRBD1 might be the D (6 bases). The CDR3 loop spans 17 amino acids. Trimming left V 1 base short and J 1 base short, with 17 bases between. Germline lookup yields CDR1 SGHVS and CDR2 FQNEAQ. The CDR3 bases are TGTGCCAGCAGCTTAGAATGGGGGCAGGCACTTTCCTACGAGCAGTACTTC. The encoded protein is CASSLEWGQALSYEQYF.

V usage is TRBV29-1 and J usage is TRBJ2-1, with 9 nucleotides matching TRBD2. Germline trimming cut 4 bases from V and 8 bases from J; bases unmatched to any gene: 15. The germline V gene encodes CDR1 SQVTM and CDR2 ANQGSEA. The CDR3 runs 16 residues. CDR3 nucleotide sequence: TGCAGCGTTGGTGGCGGGGGGGCAGGTTGGCTGTATGAGCAGTTCTTC. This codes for CSVGGGGAGWLYEQFF.

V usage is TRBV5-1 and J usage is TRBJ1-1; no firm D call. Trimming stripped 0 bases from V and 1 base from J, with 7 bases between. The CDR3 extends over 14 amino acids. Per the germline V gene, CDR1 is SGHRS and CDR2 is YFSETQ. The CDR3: CASSLGTANTEAFF. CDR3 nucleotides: TGCGCCAGCAGCTTGGGAACAGCGAACACTGAAGCTTTCTTT.

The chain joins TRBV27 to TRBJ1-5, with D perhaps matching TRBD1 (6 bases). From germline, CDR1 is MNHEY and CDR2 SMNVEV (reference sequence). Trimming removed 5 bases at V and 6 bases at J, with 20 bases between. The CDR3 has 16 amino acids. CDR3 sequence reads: CASSNRSAGAGQPQHF. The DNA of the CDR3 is TGTGCCAGCAGTAATAGGTCTGCGGGGGCGGGTCAGCCCCAGCATTTT.

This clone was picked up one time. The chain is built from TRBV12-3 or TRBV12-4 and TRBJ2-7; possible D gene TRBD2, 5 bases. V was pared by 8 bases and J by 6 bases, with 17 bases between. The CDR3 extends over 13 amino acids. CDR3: CASRASSGSEQYF. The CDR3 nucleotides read TGTGCCAGCCGGGCTAGCTCGGGTAGCGAGCAGTACTTC.

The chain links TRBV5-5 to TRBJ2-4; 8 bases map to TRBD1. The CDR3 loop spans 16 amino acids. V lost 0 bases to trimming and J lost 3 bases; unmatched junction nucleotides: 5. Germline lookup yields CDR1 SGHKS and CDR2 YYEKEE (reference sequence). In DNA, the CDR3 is TGTGCCAGCAGCTTGGTCAGGGGGCCGGGCAAAAACATTCAGTACTTC. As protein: CASSLVRGPGKNIQYF. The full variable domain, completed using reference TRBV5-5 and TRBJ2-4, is DAGVTQSPTHLIKTRGQQVTLRCSPISGHKSVSWYQQVLGQGPQFIFQYYEKEERGRGNFPDRFSARQFPNYSSELNVNALLLGDSALYLCASSLVRGPGKNIQYFGAGTRLSVL.

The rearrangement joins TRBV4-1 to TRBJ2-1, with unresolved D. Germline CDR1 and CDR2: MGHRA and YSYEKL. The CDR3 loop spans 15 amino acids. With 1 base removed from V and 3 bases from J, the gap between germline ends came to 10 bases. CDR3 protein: CASSQGSYVYNEQFF. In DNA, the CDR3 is TGCGCCAGCAGCCAAGGGTCCTACGTCTACAATGAGCAGTTCTTC.

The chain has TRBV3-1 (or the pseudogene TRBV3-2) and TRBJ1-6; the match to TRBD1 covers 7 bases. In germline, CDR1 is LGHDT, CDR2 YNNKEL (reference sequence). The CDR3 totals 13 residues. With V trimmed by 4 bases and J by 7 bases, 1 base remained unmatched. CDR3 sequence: CASSRGQNSPLHF. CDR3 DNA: TGTGCCAGCAGCCGGGGACAGAATTCACCCCTCCACTTT.

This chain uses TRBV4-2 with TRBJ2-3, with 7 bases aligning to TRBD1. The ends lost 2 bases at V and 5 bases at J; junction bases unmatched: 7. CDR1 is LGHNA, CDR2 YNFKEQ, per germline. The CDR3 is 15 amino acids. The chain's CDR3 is CASSQLGQLEDTQYF. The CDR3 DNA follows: TGTGCCAGCAGCCAATTGGGACAGTTGGAAGATACGCAGTATTTT.

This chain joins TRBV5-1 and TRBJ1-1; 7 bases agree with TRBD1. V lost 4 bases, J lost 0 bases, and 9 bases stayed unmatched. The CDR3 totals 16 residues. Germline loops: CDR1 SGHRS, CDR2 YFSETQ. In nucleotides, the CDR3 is TGCGCCAGCAGCACGGGACAGAGAATTATGAACACTGAAGCTTTCTTT. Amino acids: CASSTGQRIMNTEAFF.

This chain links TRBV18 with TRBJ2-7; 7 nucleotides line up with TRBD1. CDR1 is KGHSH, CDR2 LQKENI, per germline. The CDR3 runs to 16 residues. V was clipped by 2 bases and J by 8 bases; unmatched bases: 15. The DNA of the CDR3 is TGTGCCAGCTCACCAGGGGGCGTCGACCGGGACAGCAAGCAGTACTTC. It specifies CASSPGGVDRDSKQYF. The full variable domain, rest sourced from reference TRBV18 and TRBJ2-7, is NAGVMQNPRHLVRRRGQEARLRCSPMKGHSHVYWYRQLPEEGLKFMVYLQKENIIDESGMPKERFSAEFPKEGPSILRIQQVVRGDSAAYFCASSPGGVDRDSKQYFGPGTRLTVT.

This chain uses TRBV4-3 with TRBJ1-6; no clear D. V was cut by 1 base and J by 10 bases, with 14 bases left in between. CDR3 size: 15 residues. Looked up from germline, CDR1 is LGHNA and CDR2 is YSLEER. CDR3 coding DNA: TGCGCCAGCAGCCAAGCGCGGGCTATTGGGTCACCCCTCCACTTT. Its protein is CASSQARAIGSPLHF.

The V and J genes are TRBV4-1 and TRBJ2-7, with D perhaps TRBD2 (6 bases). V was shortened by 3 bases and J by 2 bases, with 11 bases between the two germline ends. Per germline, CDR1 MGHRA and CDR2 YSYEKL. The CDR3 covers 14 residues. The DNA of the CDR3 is TGCGCCAGCAGCCACGTTAGCGGCCCCTACGAGCAGTACTTC. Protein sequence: CASSHVSGPYEQYF.